These 5 T cell receptor beta chains were all obtained from the same sample, sequenced in a study of T cell changes during pregnancy in multiple sclerosis. The data were produced by immunoSEQ multiplex PCR, yet TCRdb's version contains in-frame clones alone and is incomplete. The table lists roughly 80,000 clones, about 90% of them singletons. Source: peripheral blood, taken before pregnancy. All receptors derive from a female donor with multiple sclerosis, enrolled in a pregnancy study.

Written as DNA, the CDR3 is TGTGCCAGCAGTCTAGGGCTAGGAGGAAGCTACGAGCAGTACTTC. This translates into CASSLGLGGSYEQYF. J is TRBJ2-7 and V is TRBV28, with a tentative D call TRBD2 (5 bases). The CDR3 covers 15 residues. In germline, CDR1 is MDHEN, CDR2 SYDVKM. V gave up 5 bases and J gave up 3 bases, with 17 bases separating them.

This chain links TRBV25-1 with TRBJ2-1; D not certain. The CDR3 runs 14 residues. CDR1 and CDR2 from the germline V gene are MGHDK and SYGVNS. Trimming cost V 4 bases and J 4 bases, with 11 bases left between them. CDR3 nucleotide sequence: TGTGCCAGCAGTGTTGGCCCCGTATACAATGAGCAGTTCTTC. Its protein product is CASSVGPVYNEQFF.

The chain joins TRBV27 to TRBJ2-2, with TRBD2 matching 7 bases. Germline V lookup: CDR1 MNHEY, CDR2 SMNVEV (reference sequence). CDR3 size: 16 residues. The V and J ends lost 3 bases and 9 bases, in that order; junction bases with no gene match: 13. CDR3 DNA: TGTGCCAGCAGTTTTGTGTCTAGCGGTAGGAGCCGGGAGCTGTTTTTT. Translating it yields CASSFVSSGRSRELFF.

The chain has TRBV9 and TRBJ2-5; tentatively, D is TRBD2 (5 bases). This CDR3 has 15 residues. The germline V gene has CDR1 SGDLS and CDR2 YYNGEE. Trimming pared 2 bases from V and 2 bases from J, leaving 13 bases between. CDR3 in DNA: TGTGCCAGCAGCGTGGACGGGCGGGTTCAAGAGACCCAGTACTTC. Translation gives CASSVDGRVQETQYF.

The rearrangement uses TRBV19 and TRBJ2-1, with D possibly TRBD1 on 6 matching bases. CDR1 is LNHDA and CDR2 is SQIVND in the germline V gene (reference sequence). The CDR3 consists of 13 residues. Between the trimmed V and J ends, which lost 3 bases and 8 bases, there was a span of 11 bases. This CDR3 is CASSMGAIDEQFF. The CDR3 DNA sequence: TGTGCCAGTAGTATGGGGGCGATTGATGAGCAGTTCTTC.